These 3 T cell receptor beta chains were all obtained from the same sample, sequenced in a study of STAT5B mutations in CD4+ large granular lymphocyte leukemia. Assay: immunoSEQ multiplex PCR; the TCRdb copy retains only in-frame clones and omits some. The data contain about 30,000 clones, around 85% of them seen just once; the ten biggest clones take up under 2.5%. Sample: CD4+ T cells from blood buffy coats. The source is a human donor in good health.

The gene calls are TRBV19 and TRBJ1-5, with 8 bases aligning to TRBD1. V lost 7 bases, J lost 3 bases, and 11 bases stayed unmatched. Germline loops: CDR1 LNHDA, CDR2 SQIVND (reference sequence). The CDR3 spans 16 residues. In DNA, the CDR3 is TGTGCCAGTACCCCAGACAGGGGTGAATTCAATCAGCCCCAGCATTTT. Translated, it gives CASTPDRGEFNQPQHF.

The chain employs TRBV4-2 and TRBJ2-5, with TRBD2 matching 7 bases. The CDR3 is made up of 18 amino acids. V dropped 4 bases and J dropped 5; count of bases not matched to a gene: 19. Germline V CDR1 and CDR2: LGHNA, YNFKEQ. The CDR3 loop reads CASSLREGSRGGIETQYF. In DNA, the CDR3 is TGTGCCAGCAGCCTCCGGGAAGGCTCTCGCGGGGGTATTGAGACCCAGTACTTC.

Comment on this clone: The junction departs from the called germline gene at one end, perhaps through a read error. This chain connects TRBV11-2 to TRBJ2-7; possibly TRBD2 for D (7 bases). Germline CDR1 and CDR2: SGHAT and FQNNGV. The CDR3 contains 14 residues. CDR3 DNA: TGTGCCAGCAGCTCTCTTAGCGGGTCCCAGGGGATAGACTTC. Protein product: CASSSLSGSQGIDF.